Each of the 8 T cell receptor beta chains below was sequenced from the same sample in a study of beta chain features in type 1 diabetes. Since all of the isolated RNA was reverse transcribed, expressed TCRB transcripts were what got sequenced. Sequencing used immunoSEQ multiplex PCR; TCRdb keeps in-frame clones, though not all of them. The data show about 130,000 clones, with 9.2% seen just once and 0.6% to 0.8% held by the top ten. Sequencing was performed on central memory CD4+ T cells from blood. The receptors were sampled from a young man in good health.

The V and J genes are TRBV7-2 and TRBJ2-7; 7 positions match TRBD2. Germline V gene lookup returns CDR1 SGHTA and CDR2 FQGNSA. The CDR3 consists of 14 residues. The trim removed 5 bases at V and 4 bases at J, leaving 8 bases unmatched. The CDR3 DNA is TGTGCCAGCAGCCCCATCCGGGGGGATTACGAGCAGTACTTC. The encoded protein is CASSPIRGDYEQYF.

There are a few counts of this clone. The chain joins TRBV2 to TRBJ1-1; tentatively, D is TRBD1 (6 bases). Trimming took off 8 bases at V and 3 bases at J, with 16 bases between the two ends. The CDR3 spans 14 residues. CDR1 and CDR2 (germline): SNHLY, FYNNEI. The CDR3 DNA follows: TGTGCCAGCCTTTGGGAAGAGGGGGACACTGAAGCTTTCTTT. Residues: CASLWEEGDTEAFF.

The rearrangement links TRBV5-1 to TRBJ1-6; 7 bases line up with TRBD1. The CDR3 totals 15 residues. Germline values: CDR1 SGHRS, CDR2 YFSETQ. The trim removed 4 bases at V and 5 bases at J, leaving 6 bases unmatched. This CDR3 is CASSIGQGDNSPLHF. The DNA for the CDR3 is TGCGCCAGCAGCATAGGGCAGGGGGATAATTCACCCCTCCACTTT.

This clone was recorded a few times. The CDR3 loop reads CASSLNPVGGHNEQFF. In DNA form, the CDR3 reads TGTGCCAGCAGCTTAAATCCGGTGGGGGGACACAATGAGCAGTTCTTC. The V gene is TRBV7-3, the J gene TRBJ2-1, with D maybe TRBD2 (6 bases). The CDR3 loop spans 16 amino acids. Germline CDR1 and CDR2: SGHTA and FQGTGA. V gave up 1 base and J gave up 5 bases, with 15 bases separating them.

This clone was detected only a few times. The rearrangement uses TRBV5-1 and TRBJ1-5; a possible D gene is TRBD1 (5 bases). The CDR3 contains 14 residues. CDR1 and CDR2 (germline): SGHRS, YFSETQ. V lost 4 bases to trimming and J lost 5 bases, with 13 bases between them. CDR3 coding DNA: TGCGCCAGCAGCCAGAAAAGGGGTGATCAGCCCCAGCATTTT. It is translated as CASSQKRGDQPQHF.

The sample holds a few counts of this clone. The gene calls are TRBV2 and TRBJ2-4; maybe TRBD2 (6 bases). The CDR3 totals 14 residues. Per germline, CDR1 SNHLY and CDR2 FYNNEI. V lost 6 bases and J lost 1, with 10 bases in between. Written as DNA, the CDR3 is TGTGCCAGCAGGCCCCGGGGGGCCAAAAACATTCAGTACTTC. It codes for CASRPRGAKNIQYF.

This clone was counted between two and nine times. This chain links TRBV29-1 with TRBJ2-1; 10 bases agree with TRBD1. The germline gives CDR1 SQVTM, CDR2 ANQGSEA. With V trimmed by 7 bases and J by 8 bases, 11 bases remained unmatched. The CDR3 spans 14 residues. The CDR3 loop reads CSAGGDRGLHEQFF. The CDR3 bases are TGCAGCGCTGGTGGGGACAGGGGTTTGCATGAGCAGTTCTTC.

This clone has more than one count but fewer than ten. Here the CDR3 reads CASGAEEGGPYNEQFF. The CDR3 DNA reads TGTGCTAGTGGTGCAGAAGAGGGCGGACCCTACAATGAGCAGTTCTTC. This chain uses TRBV12-5 with TRBJ2-1; weak D call: TRBD2 (5 bases). V lost 5 bases and J lost 2, with 16 bases in between. The CDR3 length is 16 residues. From germline, CDR1 is LGHNT and CDR2 FRNRAP.